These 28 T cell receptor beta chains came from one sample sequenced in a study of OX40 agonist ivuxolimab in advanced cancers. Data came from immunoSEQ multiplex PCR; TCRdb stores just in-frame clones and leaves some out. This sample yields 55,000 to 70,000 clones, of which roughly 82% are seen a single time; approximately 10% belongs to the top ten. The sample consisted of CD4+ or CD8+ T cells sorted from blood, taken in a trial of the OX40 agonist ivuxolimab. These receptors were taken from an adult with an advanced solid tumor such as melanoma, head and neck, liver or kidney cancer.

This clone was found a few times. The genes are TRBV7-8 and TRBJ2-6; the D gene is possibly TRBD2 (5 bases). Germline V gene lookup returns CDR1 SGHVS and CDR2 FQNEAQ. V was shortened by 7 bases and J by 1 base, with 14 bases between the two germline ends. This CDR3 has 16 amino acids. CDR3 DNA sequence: TGTGCCAGCACCAAAGGGAGAAAGTCTGGGGCCAACGTCCTGACTTTC. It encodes CASTKGRKSGANVLTF.

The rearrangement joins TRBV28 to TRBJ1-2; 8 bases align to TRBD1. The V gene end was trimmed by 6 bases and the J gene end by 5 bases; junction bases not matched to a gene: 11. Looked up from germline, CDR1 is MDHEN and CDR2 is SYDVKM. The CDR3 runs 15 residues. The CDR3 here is CASRLSDREGYGYTF. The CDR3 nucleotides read TGTGCCAGCAGACTTTCGGACAGGGAGGGGTATGGCTACACCTTC.

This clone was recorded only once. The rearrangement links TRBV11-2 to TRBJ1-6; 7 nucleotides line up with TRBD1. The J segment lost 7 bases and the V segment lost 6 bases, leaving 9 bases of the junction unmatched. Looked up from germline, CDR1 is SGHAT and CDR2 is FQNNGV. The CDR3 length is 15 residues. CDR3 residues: CASRPFAGGNSPLHF. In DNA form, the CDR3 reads TGTGCCAGCAGGCCGTTCGCAGGGGGAAATTCACCCCTCCACTTT.

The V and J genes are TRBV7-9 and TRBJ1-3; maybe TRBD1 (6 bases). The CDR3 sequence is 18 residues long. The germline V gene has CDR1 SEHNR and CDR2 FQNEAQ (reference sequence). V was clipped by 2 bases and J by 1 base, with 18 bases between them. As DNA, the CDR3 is TGTGCCAGCAGCTTACCCAGGGGACAAGGACCATCTGGAAACACCATATATTTT. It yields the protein CASSLPRGQGPSGNTIYF.

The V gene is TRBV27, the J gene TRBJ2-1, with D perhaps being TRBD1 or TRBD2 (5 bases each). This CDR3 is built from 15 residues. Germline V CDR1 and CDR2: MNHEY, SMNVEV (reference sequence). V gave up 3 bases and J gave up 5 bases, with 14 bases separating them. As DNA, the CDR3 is TGTGCCAGCAGTTTCCGGGACGCCCTAAACAATGAGCAGTTCTTC. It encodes CASSFRDALNNEQFF.

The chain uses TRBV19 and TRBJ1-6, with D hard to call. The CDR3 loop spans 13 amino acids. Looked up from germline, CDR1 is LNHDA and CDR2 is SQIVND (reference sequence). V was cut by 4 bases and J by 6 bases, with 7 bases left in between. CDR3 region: CASSTSGNSPLHF. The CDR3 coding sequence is TGTGCCAGTAGTACCTCCGGTAATTCACCCCTCCACTTT.

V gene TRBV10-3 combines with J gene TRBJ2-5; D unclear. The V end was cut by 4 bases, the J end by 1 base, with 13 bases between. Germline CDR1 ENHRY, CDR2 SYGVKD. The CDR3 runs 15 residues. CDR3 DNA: TGTGCCATCAGTGGGGCCCCGTCGCCCCAAGAGACCCAGTACTTC. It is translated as CAISGAPSPQETQYF.

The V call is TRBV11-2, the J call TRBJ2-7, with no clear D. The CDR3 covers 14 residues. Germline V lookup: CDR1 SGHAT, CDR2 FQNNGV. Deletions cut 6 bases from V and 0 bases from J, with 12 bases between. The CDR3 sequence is CASRGSLLSYEQYF. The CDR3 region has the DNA TGTGCCAGCAGGGGATCTCTGCTCTCCTACGAGCAGTACTTC.

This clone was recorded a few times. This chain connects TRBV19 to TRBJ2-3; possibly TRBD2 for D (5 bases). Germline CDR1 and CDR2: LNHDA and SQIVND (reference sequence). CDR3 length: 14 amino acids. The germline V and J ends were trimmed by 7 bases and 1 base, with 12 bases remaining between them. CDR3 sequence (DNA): TGTGCCAGTAAGGAGGAAGAGGGCACAGATACGCAGTATTTT. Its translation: CASKEEEGTDTQYF.

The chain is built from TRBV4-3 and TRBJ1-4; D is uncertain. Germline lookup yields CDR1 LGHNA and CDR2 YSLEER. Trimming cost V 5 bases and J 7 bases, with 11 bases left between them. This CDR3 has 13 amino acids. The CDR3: CASSFLEGEKLFF. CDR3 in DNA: TGCGCCAGCAGCTTCCTCGAGGGTGAAAAACTGTTTTTT.

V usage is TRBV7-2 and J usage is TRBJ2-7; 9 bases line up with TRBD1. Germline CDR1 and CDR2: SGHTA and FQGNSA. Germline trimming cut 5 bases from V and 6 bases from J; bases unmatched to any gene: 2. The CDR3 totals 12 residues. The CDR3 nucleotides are TGTGCCAGCAGCACGGGACAGGGCGAGCAGTACTTC. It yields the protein CASSTGQGEQYF.

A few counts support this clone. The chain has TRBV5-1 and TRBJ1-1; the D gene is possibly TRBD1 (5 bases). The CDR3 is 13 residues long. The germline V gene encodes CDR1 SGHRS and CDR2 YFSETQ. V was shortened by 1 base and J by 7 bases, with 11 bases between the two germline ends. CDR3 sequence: CASSLRDGGEAFF. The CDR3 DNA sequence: TGCGCCAGCAGCTTGAGGGACGGCGGTGAAGCTTTCTTT.

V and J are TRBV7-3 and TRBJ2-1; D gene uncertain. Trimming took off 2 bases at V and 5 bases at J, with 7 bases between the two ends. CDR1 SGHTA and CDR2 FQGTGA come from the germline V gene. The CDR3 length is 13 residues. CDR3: CASSLQQNNEQFF. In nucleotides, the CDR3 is TGTGCCAGCAGCTTACAACAGAACAATGAGCAGTTCTTC. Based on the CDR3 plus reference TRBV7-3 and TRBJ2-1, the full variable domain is GAGVSQTPSNKVTEKGKYVELRCDPISGHTALYWYRQSLGQGPEFLIYFQGTGAADDSGLPNDRFFAVRPEGSVSTLKIQRTERGDSAVYLCASSLQQNNEQFFGPGTRLTVL.

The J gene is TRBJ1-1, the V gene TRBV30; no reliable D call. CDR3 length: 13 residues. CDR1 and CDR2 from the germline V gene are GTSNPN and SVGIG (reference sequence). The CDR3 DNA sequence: TGTGGGGGTCGACGGAACATGGACACTGAAGCTTTCTTT. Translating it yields CGGRRNMDTEAFF.

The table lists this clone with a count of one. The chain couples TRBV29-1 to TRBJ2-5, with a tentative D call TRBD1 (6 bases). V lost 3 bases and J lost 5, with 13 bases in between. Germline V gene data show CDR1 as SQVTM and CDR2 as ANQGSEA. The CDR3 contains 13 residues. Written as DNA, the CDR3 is TGCAGCGTTGACACAGGGTCGGGGGAGACCCAGTACTTC. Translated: CSVDTGSGETQYF. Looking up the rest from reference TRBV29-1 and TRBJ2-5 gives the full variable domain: SAVISQKPSRDICQRGTSLTIQCQVDSQVTMMFWYRQQPGQSLTLIATANQGSEATYESGFVIDKFPISRPNLTFSTLTVSNMSPEDSSIYLCSVDTGSGETQYFGPGTRLLVL.

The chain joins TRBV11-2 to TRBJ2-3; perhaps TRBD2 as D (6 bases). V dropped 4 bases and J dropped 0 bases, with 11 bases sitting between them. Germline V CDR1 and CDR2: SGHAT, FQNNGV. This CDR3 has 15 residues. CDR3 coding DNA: TGTGCCAGCAGCTCGGGACTTACTAGCACAGATACGCAGTATTTT. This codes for CASSSGLTSTDTQYF.

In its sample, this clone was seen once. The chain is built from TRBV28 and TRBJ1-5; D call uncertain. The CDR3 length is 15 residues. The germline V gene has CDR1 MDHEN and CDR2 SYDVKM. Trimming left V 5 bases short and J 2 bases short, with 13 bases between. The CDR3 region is CASSPRAGGNQPQHF. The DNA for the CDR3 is TGTGCCAGCAGTCCTCGGGCGGGTGGCAATCAGCCCCAGCATTTT.

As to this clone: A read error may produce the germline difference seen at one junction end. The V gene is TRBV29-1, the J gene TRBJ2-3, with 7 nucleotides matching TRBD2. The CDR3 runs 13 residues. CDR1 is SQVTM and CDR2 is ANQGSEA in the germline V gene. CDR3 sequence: CSVRFQGEGAGNF. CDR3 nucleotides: TGCAGCGTTCGATTTCAGGGCGAAGGAGCGGGGAATTTT.

The CDR3 DNA is TGTGCCAGCAGTTTATCATCAACAGACGAGCAGTACTTC. As protein: CASSLSSTDEQYF. The chain employs TRBV27 and TRBJ2-7, with D hard to call. The germline gives CDR1 MNHEY, CDR2 SMNVEV (reference sequence). CDR3 length: 13 residues. V was clipped by 0 bases and J by 5 bases, with 8 bases between them.

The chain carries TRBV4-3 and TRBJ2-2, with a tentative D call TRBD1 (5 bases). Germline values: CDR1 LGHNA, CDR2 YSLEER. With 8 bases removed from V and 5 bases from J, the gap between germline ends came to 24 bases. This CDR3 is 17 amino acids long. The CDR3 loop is CASSPYDPIRGTGELFF. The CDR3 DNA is TGCGCCAGCTCCCCTTACGACCCGATTAGGGGAACCGGGGAGCTGTTTTTT.

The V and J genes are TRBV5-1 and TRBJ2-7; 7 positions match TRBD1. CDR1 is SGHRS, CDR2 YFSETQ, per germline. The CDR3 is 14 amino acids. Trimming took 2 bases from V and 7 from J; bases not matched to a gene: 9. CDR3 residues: CASSFGTALGEQYF. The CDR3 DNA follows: TGCGCCAGCAGCTTTGGGACAGCCTTGGGGGAGCAGTACTTC.

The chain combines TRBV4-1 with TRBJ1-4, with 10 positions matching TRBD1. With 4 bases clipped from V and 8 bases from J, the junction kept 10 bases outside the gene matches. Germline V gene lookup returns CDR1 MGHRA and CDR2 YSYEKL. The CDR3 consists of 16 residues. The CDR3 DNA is TGCGCCAGCAGCCCGGGAGACAGGGGGCGAGGGGAAAAACTGTTTTTT. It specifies CASSPGDRGRGEKLFF.

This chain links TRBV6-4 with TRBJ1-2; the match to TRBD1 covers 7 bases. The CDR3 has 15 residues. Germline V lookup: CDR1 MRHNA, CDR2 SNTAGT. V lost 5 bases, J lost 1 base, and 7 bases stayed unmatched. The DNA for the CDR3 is TGTGCCAGCAGTTCTACAGGGGCGGGTAACTATGGCTACACCTTC. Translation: CASSSTGAGNYGYTF.

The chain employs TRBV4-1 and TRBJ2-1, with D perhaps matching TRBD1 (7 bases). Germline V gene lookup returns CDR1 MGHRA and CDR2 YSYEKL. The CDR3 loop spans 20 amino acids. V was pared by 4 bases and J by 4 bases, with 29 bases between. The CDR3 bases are TGCGCCAGCAGCCCGCGTATGACAGGGACCTGGACTGGAGGGTACAATGAGCAGTTCTTC. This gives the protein CASSPRMTGTWTGGYNEQFF.

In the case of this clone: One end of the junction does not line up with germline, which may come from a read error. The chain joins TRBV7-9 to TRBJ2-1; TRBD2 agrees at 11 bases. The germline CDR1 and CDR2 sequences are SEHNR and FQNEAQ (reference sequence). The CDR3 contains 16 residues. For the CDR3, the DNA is TGCGCCAGCAGCACCCGGGGACTAGCGGCGTACAATGAGCAGTTCTTC. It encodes CASSTRGLAAYNEQFF.

DNA of the CDR3: TGTGCCAGCTCACCAAGGCCGGCAGGGGCTGGGAACACTGAAGCTTTCTTT. It is translated as CASSPRPAGAGNTEAFF. This rearrangement joins TRBV18 to TRBJ1-1, with a weak D call TRBD1 (6 bases). The CDR3 is made up of 17 amino acids. CDR1 and CDR2 from the germline V gene are KGHSH and LQKENI. Between the trimmed V and J ends, which lost 2 bases and 1 base, there was a span of 17 bases.

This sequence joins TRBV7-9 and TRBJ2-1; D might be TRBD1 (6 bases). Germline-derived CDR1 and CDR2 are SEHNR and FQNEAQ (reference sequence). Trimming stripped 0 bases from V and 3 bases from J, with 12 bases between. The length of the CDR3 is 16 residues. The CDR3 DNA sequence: TGTGCCAGCAGCTTAGCACAGGGTGGTCGCTACAATGAGCAGTTCTTC. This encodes CASSLAQGGRYNEQFF.

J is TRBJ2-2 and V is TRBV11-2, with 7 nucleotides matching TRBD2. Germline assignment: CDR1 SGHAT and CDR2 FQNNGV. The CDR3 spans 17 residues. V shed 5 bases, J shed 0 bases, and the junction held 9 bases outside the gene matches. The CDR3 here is CASSPLGRGPNTGELFF. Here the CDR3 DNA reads TGTGCCAGCAGCCCCCTAGGGAGGGGCCCGAACACCGGGGAGCTGTTTTTT.